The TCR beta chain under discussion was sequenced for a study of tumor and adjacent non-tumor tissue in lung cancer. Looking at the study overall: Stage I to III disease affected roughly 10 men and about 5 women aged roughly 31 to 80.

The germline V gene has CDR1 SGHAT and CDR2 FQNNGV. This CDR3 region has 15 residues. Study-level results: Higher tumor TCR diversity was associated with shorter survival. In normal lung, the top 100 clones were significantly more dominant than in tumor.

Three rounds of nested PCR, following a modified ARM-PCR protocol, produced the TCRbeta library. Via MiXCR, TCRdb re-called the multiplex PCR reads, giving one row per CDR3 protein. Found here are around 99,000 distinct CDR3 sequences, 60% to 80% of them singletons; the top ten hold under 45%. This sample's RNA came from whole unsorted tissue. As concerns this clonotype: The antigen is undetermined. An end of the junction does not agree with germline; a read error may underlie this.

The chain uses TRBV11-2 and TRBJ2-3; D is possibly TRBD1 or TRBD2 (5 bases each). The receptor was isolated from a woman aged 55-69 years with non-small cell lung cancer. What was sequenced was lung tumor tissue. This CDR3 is CACSATGTARDTKYF. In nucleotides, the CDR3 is TGTGCCTGCAGCGCCACCGGGACGGCCAGAGATACGAAGTATTTT.